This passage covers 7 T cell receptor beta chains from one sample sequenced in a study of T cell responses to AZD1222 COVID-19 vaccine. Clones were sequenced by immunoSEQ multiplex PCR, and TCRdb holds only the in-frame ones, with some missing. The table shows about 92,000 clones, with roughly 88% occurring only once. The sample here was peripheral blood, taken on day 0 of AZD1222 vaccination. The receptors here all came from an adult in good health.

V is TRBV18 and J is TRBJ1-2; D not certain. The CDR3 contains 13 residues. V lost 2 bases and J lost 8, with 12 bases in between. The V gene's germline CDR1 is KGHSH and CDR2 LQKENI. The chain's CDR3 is CASSPEKVYGYTF. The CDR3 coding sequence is TGTGCCAGCTCACCAGAAAAGGTTTACGGCTACACCTTC.

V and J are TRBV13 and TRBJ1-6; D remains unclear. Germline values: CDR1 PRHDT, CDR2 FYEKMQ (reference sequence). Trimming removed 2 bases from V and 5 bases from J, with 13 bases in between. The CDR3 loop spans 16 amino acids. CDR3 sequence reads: CASSLLTGLNNSPLHF. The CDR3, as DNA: TGTGCCAGCAGCTTACTCACTGGGCTGAATAATTCACCCCTCCACTTT.

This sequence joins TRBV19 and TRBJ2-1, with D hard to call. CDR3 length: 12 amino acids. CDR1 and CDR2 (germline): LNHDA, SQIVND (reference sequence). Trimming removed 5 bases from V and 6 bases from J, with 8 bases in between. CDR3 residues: CASSDNSNEQFF. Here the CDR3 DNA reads TGTGCCAGTAGTGACAATAGCAATGAGCAGTTCTTC.

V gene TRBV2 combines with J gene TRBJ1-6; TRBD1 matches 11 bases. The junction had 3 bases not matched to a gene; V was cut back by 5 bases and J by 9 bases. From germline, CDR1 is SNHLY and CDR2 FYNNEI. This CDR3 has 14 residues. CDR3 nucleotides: TGTGCCAGCAGTCAGGACAGGGGGCGTTCACCCCTCCACTTT. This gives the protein CASSQDRGRSPLHF.

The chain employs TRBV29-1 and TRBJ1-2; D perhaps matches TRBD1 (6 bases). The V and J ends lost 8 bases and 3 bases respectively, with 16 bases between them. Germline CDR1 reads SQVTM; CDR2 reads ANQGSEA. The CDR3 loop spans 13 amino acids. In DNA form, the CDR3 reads TGCAGCTTCTCAGGGGTGCGAGACTATGGCTACACCTTC. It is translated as CSFSGVRDYGYTF.

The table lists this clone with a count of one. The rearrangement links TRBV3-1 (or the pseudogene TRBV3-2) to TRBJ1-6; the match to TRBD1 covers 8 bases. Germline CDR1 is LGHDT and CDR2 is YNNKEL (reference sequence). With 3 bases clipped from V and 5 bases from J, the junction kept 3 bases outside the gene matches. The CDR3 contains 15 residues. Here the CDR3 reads CASSHDRGHNSPLHF. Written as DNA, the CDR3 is TGTGCCAGCAGCCATGACAGGGGCCATAATTCACCCCTCCACTTT.

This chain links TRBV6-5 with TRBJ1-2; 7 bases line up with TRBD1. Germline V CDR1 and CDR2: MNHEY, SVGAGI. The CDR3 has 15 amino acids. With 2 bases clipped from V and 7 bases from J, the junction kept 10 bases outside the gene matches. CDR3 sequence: CASSYGKGGWGGYTF. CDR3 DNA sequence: TGTGCCAGCAGTTACGGGAAAGGGGGCTGGGGTGGCTACACCTTC.